Here is one T cell receptor beta chain with its context. The entry originates in a study of blood T cell repertoires in COVID-19. Turning to the study itself: Researchers got acute and convalescent COVID-19 samples from the United States, Italy and Spain. Sample material is recorded as cDNA or gDNA derived from T cells, B-cell-depleted T cells, or PBMCs.

The trim removed 2 bases at V and 1 base at J, leaving 7 bases unmatched. Germline V CDR1 and CDR2: MGHRA, YSYEKL. The CDR3 is 17 residues long. Original handling: Amplification of reference gene primers was used by the study to estimate nucleated cell counts. Assay used: immunoSEQ multiplex PCR; TCRdb lists only in-frame clones, some missing. V, J and clone size were drawn from that table, and D and trimming were deduced from the DNA. The sample consists of roughly 260,000 clones, 70% to 90% of them appearing once. The clonotype comes from a woman in her forties with acute or convalescent COVID-19. The gene calls are TRBV4-1 and TRBJ2-3; 9 positions match TRBD2. Sequencing used peripheral blood. CDR3 DNA sequence: TGCGCCAGCAGCCAAAATCGAGCGGGGGGCCGCACAGATACGCAGTATTTT. It codes for CASSQNRAGGRTDTQYF.